This T cell receptor (beta chain) originates from a study of blood T cell repertoires in COVID-19. As for the study in general: There were acute and convalescent COVID-19 samples, and they came from the United States, Italy and Spain.

Germline loops: CDR1 SGHTA, CDR2 FQGNSA. The ends were cut back, 5 bases at V and 10 bases at J, with 23 bases in the middle. This CDR3 has 16 amino acids. Clones were read by immunoSEQ multiplex PCR, and TCRdb kept only the in-frame ones, dropping some. This sample yields some 200,000 clones, of which approximately 87% are seen a single time; around 3.5% belongs to the top ten. The chain carries TRBV7-2 and TRBJ1-4; D is unresolved. What was sequenced was peripheral blood. The clonotype was recovered from a man between 18 and 35 years old with active or convalescent COVID-19. The CDR3 loop reads CASSLYTRNSGGKLFF. The CDR3 nucleotides are TGTGCCAGCAGCCTCTATACACGGAACTCGGGTGGAAAACTGTTTTTT. The full variable domain, its missing parts supplied by reference TRBV7-2 and TRBJ1-4, is GAGVSQSPSNKVTEKGKDVELRCDPISGHTALYWYRQSLGQGLEFLIYFQGNSAPDKSGLPSDRFSAERTGGSVSTLTIQRTQQEDSAVYLCASSLYTRNSGGKLFFGSGTQLSVL.